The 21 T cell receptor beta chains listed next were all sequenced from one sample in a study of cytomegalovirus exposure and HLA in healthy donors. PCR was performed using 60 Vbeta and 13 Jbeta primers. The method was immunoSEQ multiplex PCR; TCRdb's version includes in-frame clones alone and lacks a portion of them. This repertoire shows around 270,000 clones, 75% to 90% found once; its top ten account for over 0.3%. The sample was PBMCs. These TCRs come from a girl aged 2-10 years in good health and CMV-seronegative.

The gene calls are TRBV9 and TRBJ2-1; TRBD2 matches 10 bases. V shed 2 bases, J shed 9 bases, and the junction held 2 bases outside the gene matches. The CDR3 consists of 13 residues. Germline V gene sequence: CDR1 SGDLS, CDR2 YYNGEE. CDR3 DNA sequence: TGTGCCAGCAGCGTGGGACTAGCGACTGAGCAGTTCTTC. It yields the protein CASSVGLATEQFF.

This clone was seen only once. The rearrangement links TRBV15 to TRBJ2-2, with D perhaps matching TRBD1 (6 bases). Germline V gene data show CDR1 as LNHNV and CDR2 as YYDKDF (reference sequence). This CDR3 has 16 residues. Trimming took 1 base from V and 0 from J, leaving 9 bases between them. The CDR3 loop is CATSRARTANTGELFF. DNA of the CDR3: TGTGCCACCAGCAGAGCTCGGACAGCGAACACCGGGGAGCTGTTTTTT.

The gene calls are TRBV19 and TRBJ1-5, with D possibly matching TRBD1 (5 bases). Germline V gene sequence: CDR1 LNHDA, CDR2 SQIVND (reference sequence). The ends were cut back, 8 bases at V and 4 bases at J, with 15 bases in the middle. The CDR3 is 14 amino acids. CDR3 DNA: TGTGCCAGTTCACTGGCGCAGGGAAATCAGCCCCAGCATTTT. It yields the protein CASSLAQGNQPQHF.

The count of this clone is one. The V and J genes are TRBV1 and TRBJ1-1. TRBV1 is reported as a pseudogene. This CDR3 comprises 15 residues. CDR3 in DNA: TGCACCAGCAGCCGCCCCGGGGGGGTGAACACTGAAGCTTTCTTT. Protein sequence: CTSSRPGGVNTEAFF.

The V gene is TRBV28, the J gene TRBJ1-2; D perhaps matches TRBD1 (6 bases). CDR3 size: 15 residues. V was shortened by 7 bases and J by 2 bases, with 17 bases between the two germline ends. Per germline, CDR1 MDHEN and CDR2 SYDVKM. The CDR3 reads CASTLGAGANYGYTF. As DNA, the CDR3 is TGTGCCAGCACCCTAGGGGCAGGGGCCAACTATGGCTACACCTTC.

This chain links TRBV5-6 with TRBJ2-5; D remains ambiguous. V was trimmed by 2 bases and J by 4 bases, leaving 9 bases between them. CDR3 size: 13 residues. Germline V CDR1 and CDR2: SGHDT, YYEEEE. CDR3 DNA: TGTGCCAGCAGCTTTGTACCAGGAGAGACCCAGTACTTC. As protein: CASSFVPGETQYF.

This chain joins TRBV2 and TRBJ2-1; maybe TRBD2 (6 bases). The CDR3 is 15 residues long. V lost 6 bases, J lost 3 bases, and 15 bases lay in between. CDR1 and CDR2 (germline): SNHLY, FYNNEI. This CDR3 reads CASRISGSIYNEQFF. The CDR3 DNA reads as TGTGCCAGCAGGATTAGCGGAAGCATCTACAATGAGCAGTTCTTC. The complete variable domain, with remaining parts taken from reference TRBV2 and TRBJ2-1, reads EPEVTQTPSHQVTQMGQEVILRCVPISNHLYFYWYRQILGQKVEFLVSFYNNEISEKSEIFDDQFSVERPDGSNFTLKIRSTKLEDSAMYFCASRISGSIYNEQFFGPGTRLTVL.

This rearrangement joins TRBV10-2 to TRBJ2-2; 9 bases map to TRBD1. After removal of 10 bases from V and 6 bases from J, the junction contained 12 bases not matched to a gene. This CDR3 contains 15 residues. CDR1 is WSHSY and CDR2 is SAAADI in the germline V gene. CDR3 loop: CATKPGQGYAGELFF. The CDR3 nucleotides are TGCGCCACCAAACCGGGACAGGGTTATGCCGGGGAGCTGTTTTTT.

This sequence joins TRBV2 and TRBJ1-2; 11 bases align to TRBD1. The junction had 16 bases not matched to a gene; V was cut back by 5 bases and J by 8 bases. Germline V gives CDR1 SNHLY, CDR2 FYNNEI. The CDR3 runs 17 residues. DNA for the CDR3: TGTGCCAGCAGTTCTCGGACAGGGGGCACCCAACTGTGGGGCTACACCTTC. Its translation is CASSSRTGGTQLWGYTF.

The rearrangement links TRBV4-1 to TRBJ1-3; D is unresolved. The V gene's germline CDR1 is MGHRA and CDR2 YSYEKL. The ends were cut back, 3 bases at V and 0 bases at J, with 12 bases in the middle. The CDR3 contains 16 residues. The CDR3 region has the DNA TGCGCCAGCAGCCAGGACTTGGGTTACTCTGGAAACACCATATATTTT. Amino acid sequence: CASSQDLGYSGNTIYF.

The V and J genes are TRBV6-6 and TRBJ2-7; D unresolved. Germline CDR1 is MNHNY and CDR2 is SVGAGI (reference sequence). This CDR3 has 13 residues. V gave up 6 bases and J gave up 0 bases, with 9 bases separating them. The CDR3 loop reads CASSKSTSYEQYF. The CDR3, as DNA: TGTGCCAGCAGCAAGTCTACCTCCTACGAGCAGTACTTC.

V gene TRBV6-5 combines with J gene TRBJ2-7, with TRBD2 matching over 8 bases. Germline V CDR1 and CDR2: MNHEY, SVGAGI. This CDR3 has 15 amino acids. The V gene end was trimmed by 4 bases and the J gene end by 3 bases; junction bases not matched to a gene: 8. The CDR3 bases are TGTGCCAGCAGTTCAACTAGCGGTGCCGTCTACGAGCAGTACTTC. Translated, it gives CASSSTSGAVYEQYF.

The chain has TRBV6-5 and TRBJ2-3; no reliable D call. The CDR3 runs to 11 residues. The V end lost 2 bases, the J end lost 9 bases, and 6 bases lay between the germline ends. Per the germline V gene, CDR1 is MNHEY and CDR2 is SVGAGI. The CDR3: CASSYERTQYF. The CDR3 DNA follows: TGTGCCAGCAGTTACGAGCGAACGCAGTATTTT.

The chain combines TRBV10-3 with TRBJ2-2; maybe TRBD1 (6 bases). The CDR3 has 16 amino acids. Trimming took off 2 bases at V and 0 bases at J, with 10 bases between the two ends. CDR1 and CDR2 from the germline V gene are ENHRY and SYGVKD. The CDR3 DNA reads TGTGCCATCAGTGAGCCAAGGACAGCGAACACCGGGGAGCTGTTTTTT. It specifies CAISEPRTANTGELFF.

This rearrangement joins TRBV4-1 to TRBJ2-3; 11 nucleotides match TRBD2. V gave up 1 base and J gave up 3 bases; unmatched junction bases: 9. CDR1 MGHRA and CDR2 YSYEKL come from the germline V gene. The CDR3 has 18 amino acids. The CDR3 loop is CASSQGAASGRFTDTQYF. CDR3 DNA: TGCGCCAGCAGCCAAGGGGCGGCTAGCGGGAGGTTTACAGATACGCAGTATTTT.

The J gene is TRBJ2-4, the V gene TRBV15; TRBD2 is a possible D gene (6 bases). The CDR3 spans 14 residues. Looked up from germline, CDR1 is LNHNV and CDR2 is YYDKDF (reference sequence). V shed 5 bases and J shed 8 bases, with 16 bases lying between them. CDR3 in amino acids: CATSSGDGKDIQYF. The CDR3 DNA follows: TGTGCCACCAGCTCGGGGGACGGGAAAGACATTCAGTACTTC.

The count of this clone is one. The CDR3 is CASSQEVPTEQFF. CDR3 in DNA: TGCGCCAGCAGCCAAGAAGTACCGACAGAGCAGTTCTTC. The rearrangement links TRBV4-1 to TRBJ2-1; no definite D call. Trimming pared 0 bases from V and 10 bases from J, leaving 10 bases between. This CDR3 comprises 13 residues. CDR1 and CDR2 (germline): MGHRA, YSYEKL.

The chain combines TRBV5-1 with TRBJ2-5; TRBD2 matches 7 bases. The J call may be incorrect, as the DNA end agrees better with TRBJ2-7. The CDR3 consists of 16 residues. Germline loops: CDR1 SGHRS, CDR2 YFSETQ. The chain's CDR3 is CASSSRSSGSSYEQYF. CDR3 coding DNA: TGCGCCAGCAGCTCCCGCTCTAGCGGAAGCTCCTACGAGCAGTACTTC.

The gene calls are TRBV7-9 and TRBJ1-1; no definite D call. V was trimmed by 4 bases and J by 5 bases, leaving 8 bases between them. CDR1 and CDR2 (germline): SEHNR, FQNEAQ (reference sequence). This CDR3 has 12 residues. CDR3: CASSYGRTEAFF. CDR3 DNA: TGTGCCAGCAGCTACGGCAGGACTGAAGCTTTCTTT.

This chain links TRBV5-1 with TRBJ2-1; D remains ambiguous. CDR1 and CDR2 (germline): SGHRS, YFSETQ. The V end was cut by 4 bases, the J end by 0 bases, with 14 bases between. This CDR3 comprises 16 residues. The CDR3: CASSRLLSYSYNEQFF. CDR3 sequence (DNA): TGCGCCAGCAGCCGATTGTTGAGCTACTCCTACAATGAGCAGTTCTTC.

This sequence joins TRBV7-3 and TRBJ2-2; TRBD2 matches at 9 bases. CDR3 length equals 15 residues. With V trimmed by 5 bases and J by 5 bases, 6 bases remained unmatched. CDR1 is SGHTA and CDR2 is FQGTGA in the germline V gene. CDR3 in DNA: TGTGCCAGCAGCACGGGACTAGCCCTAACCGGGGAGCTGTTTTTT. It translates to CASSTGLALTGELFF.